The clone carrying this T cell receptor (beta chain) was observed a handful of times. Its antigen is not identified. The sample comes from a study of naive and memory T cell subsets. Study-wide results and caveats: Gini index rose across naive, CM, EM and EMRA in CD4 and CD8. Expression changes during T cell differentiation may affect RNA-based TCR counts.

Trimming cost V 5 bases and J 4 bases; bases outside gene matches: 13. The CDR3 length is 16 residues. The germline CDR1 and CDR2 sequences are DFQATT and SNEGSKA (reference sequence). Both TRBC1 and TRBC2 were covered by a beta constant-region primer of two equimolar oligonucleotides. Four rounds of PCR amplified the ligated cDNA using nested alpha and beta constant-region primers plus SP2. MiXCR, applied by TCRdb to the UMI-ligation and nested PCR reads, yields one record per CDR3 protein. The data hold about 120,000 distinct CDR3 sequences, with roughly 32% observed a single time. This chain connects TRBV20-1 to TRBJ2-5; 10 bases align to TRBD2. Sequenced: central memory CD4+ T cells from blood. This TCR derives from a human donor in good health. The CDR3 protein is CSALGLAGVNRETQYF. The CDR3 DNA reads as TGCAGTGCTTTGGGCCTAGCGGGAGTAAATCGAGAGACCCAGTACTTC.